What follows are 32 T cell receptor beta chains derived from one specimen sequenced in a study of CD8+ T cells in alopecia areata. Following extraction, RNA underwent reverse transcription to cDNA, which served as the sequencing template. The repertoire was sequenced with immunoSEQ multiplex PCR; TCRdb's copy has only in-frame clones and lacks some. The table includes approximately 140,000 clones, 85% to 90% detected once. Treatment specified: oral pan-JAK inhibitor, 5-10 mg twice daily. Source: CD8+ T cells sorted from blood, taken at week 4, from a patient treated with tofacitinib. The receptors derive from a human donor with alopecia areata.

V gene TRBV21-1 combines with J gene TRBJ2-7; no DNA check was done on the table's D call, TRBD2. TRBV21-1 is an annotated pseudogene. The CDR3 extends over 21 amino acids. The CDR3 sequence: CASSKAQRTSGERSASYEQYF. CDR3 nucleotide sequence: TGTGCCAGCAGCAAAGCGCAACGGACTAGCGGGGAACGTTCCGCTTCCTACGAGCAGTACTTC.

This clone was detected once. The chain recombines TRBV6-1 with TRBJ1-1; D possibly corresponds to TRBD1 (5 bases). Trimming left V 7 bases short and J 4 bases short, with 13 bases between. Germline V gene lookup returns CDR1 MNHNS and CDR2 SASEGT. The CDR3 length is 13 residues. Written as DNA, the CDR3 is TGTGCCAGCATATCAGAAAGGGGCACTGAAGCTTTCTTT. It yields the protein CASISERGTEAFF.

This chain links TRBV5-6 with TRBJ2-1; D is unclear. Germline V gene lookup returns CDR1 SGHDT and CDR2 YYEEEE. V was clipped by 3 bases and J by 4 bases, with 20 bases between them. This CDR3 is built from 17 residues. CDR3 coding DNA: TGTGCCAGCAGCTCCGCAGGTGACGCACCGACTTACAATGAGCAGTTCTTC. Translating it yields CASSSAGDAPTYNEQFF.

The CDR3 loop reads CASSYSISRVTGELFF. The CDR3 DNA follows: TGTGCCAGCAGTTACTCGATAAGTAGGGTCACCGGGGAGCTGTTTTTT. This chain joins TRBV6-5 and TRBJ2-2; D gene unclear. V was shortened by 0 bases and J by 4 bases, with 12 bases between the two germline ends. The CDR3 spans 16 residues. Germline V lookup: CDR1 MNHEY, CDR2 SVGAGI.

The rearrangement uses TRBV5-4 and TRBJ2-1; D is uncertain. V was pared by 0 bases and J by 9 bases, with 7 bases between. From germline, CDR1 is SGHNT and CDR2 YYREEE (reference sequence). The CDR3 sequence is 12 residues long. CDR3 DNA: TGTGCCAGCAGCTTGGGGAACAGTGAGCAGTTCTTC. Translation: CASSLGNSEQFF.

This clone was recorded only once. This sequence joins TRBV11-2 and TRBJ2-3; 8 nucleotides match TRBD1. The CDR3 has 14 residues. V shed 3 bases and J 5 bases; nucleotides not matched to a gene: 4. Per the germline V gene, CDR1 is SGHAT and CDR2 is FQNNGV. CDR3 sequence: CASSLDGTGDTQYF. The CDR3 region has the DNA TGTGCCAGCAGCTTGGACGGGACAGGAGATACGCAGTATTTT.

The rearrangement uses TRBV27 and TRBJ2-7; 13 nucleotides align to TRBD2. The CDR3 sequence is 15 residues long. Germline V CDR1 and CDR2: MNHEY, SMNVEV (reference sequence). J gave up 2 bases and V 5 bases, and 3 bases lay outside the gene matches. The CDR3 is CASSTGTSGTYEQYF. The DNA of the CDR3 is TGTGCCAGCAGTACCGGGACTAGCGGGACCTACGAGCAGTACTTC.

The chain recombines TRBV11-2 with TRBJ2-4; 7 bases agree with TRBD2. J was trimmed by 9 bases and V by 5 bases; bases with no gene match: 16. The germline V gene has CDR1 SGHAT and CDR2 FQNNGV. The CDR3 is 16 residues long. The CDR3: CASSATYAGENGIQYF. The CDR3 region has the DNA TGTGCCAGCAGCGCGACGTATGCGGGAGAGAATGGCATTCAGTACTTC.

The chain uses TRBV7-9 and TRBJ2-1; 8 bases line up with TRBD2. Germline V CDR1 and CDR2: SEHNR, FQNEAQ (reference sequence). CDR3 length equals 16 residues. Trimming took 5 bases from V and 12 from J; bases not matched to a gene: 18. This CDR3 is CASSPRETSARFRQFF. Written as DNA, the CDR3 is TGTGCCAGCAGCCCACGCGAGACTAGCGCTAGGTTCCGGCAGTTCTTC.

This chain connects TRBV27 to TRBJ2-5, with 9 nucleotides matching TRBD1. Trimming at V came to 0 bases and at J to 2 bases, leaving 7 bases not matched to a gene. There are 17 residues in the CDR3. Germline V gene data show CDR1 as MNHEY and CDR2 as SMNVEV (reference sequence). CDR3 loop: CASSLSFGTGLQETQYF. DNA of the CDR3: TGTGCCAGCAGTTTATCGTTTGGGACAGGGTTACAAGAGACCCAGTACTTC.

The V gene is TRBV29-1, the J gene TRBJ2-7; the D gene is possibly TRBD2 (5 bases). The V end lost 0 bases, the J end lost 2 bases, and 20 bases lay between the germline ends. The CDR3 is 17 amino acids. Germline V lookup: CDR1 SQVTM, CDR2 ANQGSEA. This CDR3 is CSVEDRGSVSEPYEQYF. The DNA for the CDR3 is TGCAGCGTTGAAGATCGCGGGTCCGTGAGCGAGCCCTACGAGCAGTACTTC.

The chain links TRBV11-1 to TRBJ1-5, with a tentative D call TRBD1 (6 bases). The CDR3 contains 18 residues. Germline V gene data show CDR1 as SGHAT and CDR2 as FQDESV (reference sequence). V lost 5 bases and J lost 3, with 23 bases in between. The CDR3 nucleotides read TGTGCCAGCAGCCTTTCCTCAGGGGCGAAACCAAACAATCAGCCCCAGCATTTT. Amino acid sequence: CASSLSSGAKPNNQPQHF.

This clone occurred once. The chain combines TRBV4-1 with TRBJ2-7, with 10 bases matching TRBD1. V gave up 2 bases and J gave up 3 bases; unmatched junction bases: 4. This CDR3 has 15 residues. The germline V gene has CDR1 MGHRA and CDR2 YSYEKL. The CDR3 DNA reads TGCGCCAGCAGCCAAACCGGGACAGGGGACTACGAGCAGTACTTC. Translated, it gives CASSQTGTGDYEQYF.

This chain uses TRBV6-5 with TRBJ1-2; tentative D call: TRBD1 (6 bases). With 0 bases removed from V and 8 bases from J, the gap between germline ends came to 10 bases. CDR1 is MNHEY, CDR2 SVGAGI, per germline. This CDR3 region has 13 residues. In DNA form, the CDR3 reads TGTGCCAGCAGTTACTCGAACAGGGACGGCTACACCTTC. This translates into CASSYSNRDGYTF.

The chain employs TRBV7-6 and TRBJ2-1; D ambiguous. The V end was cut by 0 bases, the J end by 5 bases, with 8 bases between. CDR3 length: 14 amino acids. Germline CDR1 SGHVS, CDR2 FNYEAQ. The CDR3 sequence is CASSLADGNNEQFF. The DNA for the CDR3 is TGTGCCAGCAGCTTAGCGGACGGAAACAATGAGCAGTTCTTC.

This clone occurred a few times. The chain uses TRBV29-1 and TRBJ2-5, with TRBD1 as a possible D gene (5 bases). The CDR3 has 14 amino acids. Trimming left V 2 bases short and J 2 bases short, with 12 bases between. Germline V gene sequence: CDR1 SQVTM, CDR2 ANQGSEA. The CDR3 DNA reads TGCAGCGTTGAAAGGGGCGTCGGGCAAGAGACCCAGTACTTC. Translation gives CSVERGVGQETQYF.

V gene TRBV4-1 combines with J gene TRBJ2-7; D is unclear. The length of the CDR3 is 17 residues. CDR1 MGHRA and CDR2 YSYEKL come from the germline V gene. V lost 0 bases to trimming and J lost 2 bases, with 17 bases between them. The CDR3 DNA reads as TGCGCCAGCAGCCAAGATTGGGGTGAACAGACTGCCTACGAGCAGTACTTC. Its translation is CASSQDWGEQTAYEQYF.

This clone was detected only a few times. DNA of the CDR3: TGCAGCGCTGGGACCTCGAACACCGGGGAGCTGTTTTTT. Translation gives CSAGTSNTGELFF. The V gene is TRBV29-1, the J gene TRBJ2-2; D possibly uses TRBD1 or TRBD2 (5 bases each). Per germline, CDR1 SQVTM and CDR2 ANQGSEA. This CDR3 comprises 13 residues. With 7 bases removed from V and 0 bases from J, the gap between germline ends came to 9 bases.

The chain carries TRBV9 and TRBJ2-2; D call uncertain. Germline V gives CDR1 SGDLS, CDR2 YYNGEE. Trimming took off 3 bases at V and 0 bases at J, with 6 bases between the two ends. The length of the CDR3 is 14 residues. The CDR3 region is CASSDEANTGELFF. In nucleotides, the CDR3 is TGTGCCAGCAGCGATGAGGCGAACACCGGGGAGCTGTTTTTT.

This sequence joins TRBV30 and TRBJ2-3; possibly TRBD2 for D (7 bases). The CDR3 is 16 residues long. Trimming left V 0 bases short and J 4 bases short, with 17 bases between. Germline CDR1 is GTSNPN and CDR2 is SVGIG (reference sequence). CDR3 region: CAWSVRGARSADTQYF. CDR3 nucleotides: TGTGCCTGGAGTGTACGGGGGGCACGAAGTGCAGATACGCAGTATTTT.

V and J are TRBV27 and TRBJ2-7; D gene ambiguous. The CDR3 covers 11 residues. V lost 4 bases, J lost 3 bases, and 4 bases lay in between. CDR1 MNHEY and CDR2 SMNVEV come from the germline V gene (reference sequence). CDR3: CASSSDYEQYF. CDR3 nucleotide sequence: TGTGCCAGCAGTTCGGACTACGAGCAGTACTTC.

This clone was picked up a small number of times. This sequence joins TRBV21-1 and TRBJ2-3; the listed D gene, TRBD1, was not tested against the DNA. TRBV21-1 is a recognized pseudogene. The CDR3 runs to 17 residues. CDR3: CASSKAGQGAFTDTQYF. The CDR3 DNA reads TGTGCCAGCAGCAAAGCGGGACAGGGGGCCTTCACAGATACGCAGTATTTT.

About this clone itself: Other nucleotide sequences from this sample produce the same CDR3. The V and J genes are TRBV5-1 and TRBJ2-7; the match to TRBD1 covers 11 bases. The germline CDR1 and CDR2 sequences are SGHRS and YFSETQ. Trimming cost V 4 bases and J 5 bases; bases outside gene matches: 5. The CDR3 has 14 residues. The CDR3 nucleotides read TGCGCCAGCAGCCTCGGACAGGGGGCCGACGAGCAGTACTTC. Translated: CASSLGQGADEQYF.

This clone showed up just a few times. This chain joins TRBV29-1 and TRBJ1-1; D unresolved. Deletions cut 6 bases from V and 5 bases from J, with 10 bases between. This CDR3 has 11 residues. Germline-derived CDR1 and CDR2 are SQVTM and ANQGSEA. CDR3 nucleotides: TGCAGCGTCTTTAGGGTTACTGAAGCTTTCTTT. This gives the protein CSVFRVTEAFF.

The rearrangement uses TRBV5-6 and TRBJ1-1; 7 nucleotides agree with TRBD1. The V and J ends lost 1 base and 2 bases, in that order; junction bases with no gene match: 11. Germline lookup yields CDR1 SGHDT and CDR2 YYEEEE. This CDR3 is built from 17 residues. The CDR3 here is CASSLNWKTGPNTEAFF. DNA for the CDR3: TGTGCCAGCAGCTTGAATTGGAAGACAGGGCCAAACACTGAAGCTTTCTTT.

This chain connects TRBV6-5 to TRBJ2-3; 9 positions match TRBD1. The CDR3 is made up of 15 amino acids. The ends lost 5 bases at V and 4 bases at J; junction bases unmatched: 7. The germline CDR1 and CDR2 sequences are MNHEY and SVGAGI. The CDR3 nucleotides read TGTGCCAGCAGTGCTACCGACAGGGGGGCAGATACGCAGTATTTT. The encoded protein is CASSATDRGADTQYF.

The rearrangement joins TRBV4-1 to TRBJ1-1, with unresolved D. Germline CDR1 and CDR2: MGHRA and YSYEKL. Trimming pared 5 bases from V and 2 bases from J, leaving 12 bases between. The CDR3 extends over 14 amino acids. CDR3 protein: CASSGWQDNTEAFF. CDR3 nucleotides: TGCGCCAGCAGCGGGTGGCAGGATAACACTGAAGCTTTCTTT.

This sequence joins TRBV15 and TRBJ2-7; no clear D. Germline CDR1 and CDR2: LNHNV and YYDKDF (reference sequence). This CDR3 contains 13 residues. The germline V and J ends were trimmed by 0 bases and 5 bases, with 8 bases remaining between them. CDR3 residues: CATSREAHHEQYF. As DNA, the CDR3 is TGTGCCACCAGCAGAGAGGCACACCACGAGCAGTACTTC.

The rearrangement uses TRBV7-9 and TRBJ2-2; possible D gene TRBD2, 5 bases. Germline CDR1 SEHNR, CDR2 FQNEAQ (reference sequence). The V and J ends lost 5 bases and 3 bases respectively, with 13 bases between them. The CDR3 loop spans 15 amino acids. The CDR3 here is CASSQGGSYTGELFF. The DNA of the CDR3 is TGTGCCAGCAGCCAAGGAGGCAGCTACACCGGGGAGCTGTTTTTT.

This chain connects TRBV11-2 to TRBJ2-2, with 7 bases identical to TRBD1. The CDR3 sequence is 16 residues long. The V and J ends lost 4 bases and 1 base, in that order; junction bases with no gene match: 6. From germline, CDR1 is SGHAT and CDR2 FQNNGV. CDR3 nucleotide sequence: TGTGCCAGCAGCTATACCTGGACAGGGAACACCGGGGAGCTGTTTTTT. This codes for CASSYTWTGNTGELFF.

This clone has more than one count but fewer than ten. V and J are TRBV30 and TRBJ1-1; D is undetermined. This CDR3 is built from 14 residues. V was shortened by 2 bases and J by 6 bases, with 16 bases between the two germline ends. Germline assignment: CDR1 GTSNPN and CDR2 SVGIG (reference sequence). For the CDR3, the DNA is TGTGCCTGGAGTACCGTAACCCTCCGGTCTGAAGCTTTCTTT. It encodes CAWSTVTLRSEAFF.

In DNA form, the CDR3 reads TGTGCCAGCAGTTACTCAACCGTGGGGAACACTGAAGCTTTCTTT. It is translated as CASSYSTVGNTEAFF. V gene TRBV6-5 combines with J gene TRBJ1-1; D not certain. V dropped 0 bases and J dropped 1 base, with 9 bases sitting between them. Germline V lookup: CDR1 MNHEY, CDR2 SVGAGI. The CDR3 contains 15 residues.